This is a list of T cell receptor beta chains from one sample in a study of cytomegalovirus exposure and HLA in healthy donors. Sequencing was performed with immunoSEQ multiplex PCR; in TCRdb, only in-frame clones are kept and a portion is missing. The sample includes over 150,000 clones, 80% to 90% seen only once; the top ten take 20% to 25%. The sequencing input was PBMCs. These receptors all come from a man aged 18 to 29 in good health and CMV-seropositive. The CDR3 runs from the conserved cysteine through the conserved F or W. D genes are given only for firm matches. Clone size is given for some rows only: seen once, a few or many times, or a class if the clone is expanded.

V gene	D gene	J gene	clone size	CDR3 protein	CDR3 DNA
TRBV11-3	TRBD2	TRBJ2-1	.	CASSSPGGESSYNEQFF	TGTGCCAGCAGCTCCCCTGGGGGGGAGAGCTCCTACAATGAGCAGTTCTTC
TRBV4-3	.	TRBJ2-7	.	CASSRYREGYEQYF	TGCGCCAGCAGCCGATACAGGGAGGGCTACGAGCAGTACTTC
TRBV27	TRBD1	TRBJ2-3	.	CASGRDSLRTDTQYF	TGTGCCAGCGGACGGGACAGCCTTCGCACAGATACGCAGTATTTT
TRBV9	TRBD2	TRBJ2-7	once	CASSVGGSPYEQYF	TGTGCCAGCAGCGTAGGCGGGAGCCCCTACGAGCAGTACTTC
TRBV4-3	TRBD1	TRBJ2-3	.	CASSHGQGRADTQYF	TGCGCCAGCAGCCATGGACAGGGACGGGCAGATACGCAGTATTTT
TRBV12-2	.	TRBJ2-7	.	CASPPGTSGSYEQYF	TGTGCAAGTCCTCCAGGCACCAGCGGGAGCTACGAGCAGTACTTC
TRBV19	.	TRBJ1-1	.	CASSPGVPTEAFF	TGTGCCAGTAGCCCGGGGGTTCCCACTGAAGCTTTCTTT
TRBV7-2	.	TRBJ1-5	few	CASRSDRFNQPQHF	TGTGCCAGCAGATCCGACAGATTCAATCAGCCCCAGCATTTT
TRBV7-2	TRBD1	TRBJ2-7	.	CASSSQGELGYEQYF	TGTGCCAGCAGCTCACAGGGGGAATTGGGCTACGAGCAGTACTTC
TRBV7-3	TRBD1	TRBJ2-2	once	CASSLVGTGRSNTGELFF	TGTGCCAGCAGCTTAGTTGGGACAGGGAGATCGAACACCGGGGAGCTGTTTTTT
TRBV18	TRBD1	TRBJ2-5	.	CASSPGTGRETQYF	TGTGCCAGCTCGCCCGGGACAGGGCGGGAGACCCAGTACTTC
TRBV6-5	TRBD2	TRBJ2-1	.	CASSLSGRAPEQFF	TGTGCCAGCAGTCTTAGCGGGAGGGCCCCGGAGCAGTTCTTC
TRBV7-2	TRBD1	TRBJ1-4	.	CASSSDRGNEKLFF	TGTGCCAGCAGCTCGGACAGGGGGAATGAAAAACTGTTTTTT
TRBV13	.	TRBJ2-7	.	CASSLSGINYEQYF	TGTGCCAGCAGCTTATCAGGGATTAACTACGAGCAGTACTTC
TRBV4-3	TRBD1	TRBJ2-7	.	CASSFSTGGPSYEQYF	TGCGCCAGCAGCTTCTCCACAGGGGGGCCCTCCTACGAGCAGTACTTC
TRBV25-1	.	TRBJ1-1	few	CASSASTGNTEAFF	TGTGCCAGCAGTGCCTCGACGGGAAACACTGAAGCTTTCTTT
TRBV4-1	TRBD1	TRBJ1-5	.	CASSQDRTRTGIYQPQHF	TGCGCCAGCAGCCAAGATCGCACCAGGACAGGGATTTACCAGCCCCAGCATTTT
TRBV19	.	TRBJ2-3	.	CASSIRAASTDTQYF	TGTGCCAGTAGTATACGCGCGGCCAGCACAGATACGCAGTATTTT
TRBV29-1	TRBD2	TRBJ2-5	.	CSVEKSGGAETQYF	TGCAGCGTTGAAAAGTCGGGGGGAGCGGAGACCCAGTACTTC
TRBV7-9	.	TRBJ1-4	.	CASSLGGPMEKLFF	TGTGCCAGCAGCTTAGGGGGGCCTATGGAAAAACTGTTTTTT